The clone carrying this TCR beta chain has at least ten counts. The record originates from a study of patients and donors after allogeneic stem cell transplantation. Each CDR3 protein gets one entry after TCRdb re-called the RT-PCR reads with MiXCR. This table holds tens of thousands of distinct CDR3 sequences, approximately 7% found once. This CDR3 comprises 15 residues. CDR1 is MNHEY and CDR2 is SVGEGT in the germline V gene. Trimming cost V 0 bases and J 1 base, with 10 bases left between them. Sequencing was done on a sample of blood, either unsorted or a sorted T cell fraction (not recorded which). The chain uses TRBV6-2 or TRBV6-3 and TRBJ2-7, with a weak D call TRBD2 (5 bases). The sequence was obtained from a human donor who was either an allogeneic HSCT recipient or a stem cell or donor lymphocyte infusion donor (not recorded which). It is not recorded whose cells these are; they may come from a transplant donor. This chain's CDR3 is CASSYSGSRSYEQYF. The CDR3 nucleotides read TGTGCCAGCAGTTACTCAGGGAGCAGATCCTACGAGCAGTACTTC.